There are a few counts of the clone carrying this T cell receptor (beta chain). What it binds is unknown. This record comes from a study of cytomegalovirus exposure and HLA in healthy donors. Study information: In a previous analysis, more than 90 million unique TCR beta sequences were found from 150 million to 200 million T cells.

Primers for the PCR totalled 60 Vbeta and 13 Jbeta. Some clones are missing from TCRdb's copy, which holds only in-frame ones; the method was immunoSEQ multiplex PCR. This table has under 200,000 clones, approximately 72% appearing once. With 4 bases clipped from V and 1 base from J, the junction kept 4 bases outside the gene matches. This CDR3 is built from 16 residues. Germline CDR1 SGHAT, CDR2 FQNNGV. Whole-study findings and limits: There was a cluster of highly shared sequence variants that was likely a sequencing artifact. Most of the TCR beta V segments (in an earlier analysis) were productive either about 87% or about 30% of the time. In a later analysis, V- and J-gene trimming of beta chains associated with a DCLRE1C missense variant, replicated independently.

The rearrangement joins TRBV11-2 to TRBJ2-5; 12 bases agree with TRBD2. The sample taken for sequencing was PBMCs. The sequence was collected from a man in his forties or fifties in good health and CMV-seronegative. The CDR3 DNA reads TGTGCCAGCAGCTCTACTAGCGGGGGGTTCCAAGAGACCCAGTACTTC. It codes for CASSSTSGGFQETQYF.